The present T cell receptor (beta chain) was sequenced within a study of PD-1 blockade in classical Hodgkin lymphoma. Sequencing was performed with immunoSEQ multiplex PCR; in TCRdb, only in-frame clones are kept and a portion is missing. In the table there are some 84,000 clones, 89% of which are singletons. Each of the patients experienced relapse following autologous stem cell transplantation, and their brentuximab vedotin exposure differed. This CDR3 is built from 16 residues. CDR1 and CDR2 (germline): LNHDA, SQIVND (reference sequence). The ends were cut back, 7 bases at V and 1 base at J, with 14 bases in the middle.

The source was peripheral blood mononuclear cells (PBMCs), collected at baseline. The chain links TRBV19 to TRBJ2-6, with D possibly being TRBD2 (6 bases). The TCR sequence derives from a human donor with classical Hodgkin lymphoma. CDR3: CASTPRRDSGANVLTF. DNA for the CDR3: TGTGCCAGTACCCCTAGGAGGGATTCTGGGGCCAACGTCCTGACTTTC.